This T cell receptor beta chain originates from a study of cytomegalovirus exposure and HLA in healthy donors. The CDR3 length is 14 residues. With 6 bases removed from V and 11 bases from J, the gap between germline ends came to 20 bases. The germline gives CDR1 SGHRS, CDR2 YFSETQ. Use of 60 Vbeta and 13 Jbeta primers characterized the PCR. Sequenced by immunoSEQ multiplex PCR; TCRdb stores in-frame clones only, minus some. The table shows about 190,000 clones, with roughly 80% occurring only once. The receptor's source is a man aged 45-60 years in good health and CMV-seronegative. The sample was PBMCs. The V gene is TRBV5-1, the J gene TRBJ2-2; D might be TRBD2 (5 bases). The CDR3 is CASTRDEGWPELFF. The CDR3 DNA follows: TGCGCCAGCACCCGCGATGAGGGATGGCCCGAGCTGTTTTTT.